The 9 T cell receptor beta chains listed next were all sequenced from one sample in a study of neurological immune-mediated disorders. Time point meaning: longitudinal time-point 1 (baseline). MiXCR was run by TCRdb on the 5' RACE reads, yielding one entry per CDR3 protein. Here the sample spans around 71,000 distinct CDR3 sequences, 12% to 15% being singletons. Specimen: PBMCs. The receptors come from a female donor with HTLV-1-associated myelopathy (HAM/TSP).

At least ten counts were recorded for this clonotype. The chain links TRBV5-1 to TRBJ2-5, with TRBD2 identical over 13 bases. Unmatched junction bases numbered 3, after V lost 9 bases and J lost 1 base. CDR3 length equals 14 residues. CDR1 SGHRS and CDR2 YFSETQ come from the germline V gene. The CDR3 loop reads CATTSGGTQETQYF. As DNA, the CDR3 is TGCGCCACGACTAGCGGGGGGACCCAAGAGACCCAGTACTTC.

The chain combines TRBV28 with TRBJ2-2; D may be TRBD2 (5 bases). Trimming took off 2 bases at V and 6 bases at J, with 16 bases between the two ends. The V gene's germline CDR1 is MDHEN and CDR2 SYDVKM. CDR3 size: 16 residues. The CDR3 DNA follows: TGTGCCAGCAGTTTAAAACGGAGCTTGAGGGCCGGGGAGCTGTTTTTT. Residues: CASSLKRSLRAGELFF. The variable domain in full, with the rest retrieved from reference TRBV28 and TRBJ2-2, is DVKVTQSSRYLVKRTGEKVFLECVQDMDHENMFWYRQDPGLGLRLIYFSYDVKMKEKGDIPEGYSVSREKKERFSLILESASTNQTSMYLCASSLKRSLRAGELFFGEGSRLTVL.

This clonotype was observed a few times. The chain links TRBV5-1 to TRBJ2-7, with unresolved D. CDR3 length: 15 amino acids. V lost 0 bases and J 5 bases, leaving 15 bases between the germline ends. Germline CDR1 SGHRS, CDR2 YFSETQ. This CDR3 reads CASSLAYASFHEQYF. CDR3 DNA sequence: TGCGCCAGCAGCTTGGCCTATGCGAGTTTCCACGAGCAGTACTTC.

This clonotype was observed once. V and J are TRBV5-1 and TRBJ2-3; TRBD2 matches 12 bases. Losses at the gene ends were 4 bases for V and 1 base for J; bases not matched to a gene: 4. Looked up from germline, CDR1 is SGHRS and CDR2 is YFSETQ. This CDR3 is built from 16 residues. CDR3 sequence reads: CASSIRTSGGTDTQYF. The CDR3 nucleotides read TGCGCCAGCAGCATTCGGACTAGCGGGGGCACAGATACGCAGTATTTT.

This clonotype has at least ten counts. The V and J genes are TRBV5-1 and TRBJ2-1; D not resolved. Germline lookup yields CDR1 SGHRS and CDR2 YFSETQ. Trimming removed 0 bases at V and 8 bases at J, with 9 bases between. The CDR3 loop spans 13 amino acids. The CDR3 here is CASSLAGVDEQFF. The CDR3, as DNA: TGCGCCAGCAGCTTGGCCGGCGTAGATGAGCAGTTCTTC. Filled out from reference TRBV5-1 and TRBJ2-1, the complete variable domain reads KAGVTQTPRYLIKTRGQQVTLSCSPISGHRSVSWYQQTPGQGLQFLFEYFSETQRNKGNFPGRFSGRQFSNSRSEMNVSTLELGDSALYLCASSLAGVDEQFFGPGTRLTVL.

This clonotype has a count of ten or more. The chain carries TRBV7-8 and TRBJ2-1; 7 positions agree with TRBD1. The CDR3 has 18 residues. V trimming: 2 bases; J trimming: 8 bases; junction bases outside the gene matches: 18. Germline CDR1 and CDR2: SGHVS and FQNEAQ. CDR3 residues: CASSLFASGDRGPHEQFF. DNA of the CDR3: TGTGCCAGCAGCTTATTTGCTTCTGGGGACAGAGGGCCCCATGAGCAGTTCTTC.

This clonotype was detected ten times or more. The chain joins TRBV11-2 to TRBJ2-5, with D uncertain. V was pared by 5 bases and J by 10 bases, with 8 bases between. The germline CDR1 and CDR2 sequences are SGHAT and FQNNGV. The CDR3 is 10 amino acids. The CDR3 DNA reads as TGTGCCAGCAGCCAAACACACCAGTACTTC. Protein product: CASSQTHQYF.

This clonotype was observed at least ten times. The CDR3 bases are TGTGCCAGCAGCCCTATTACAGGGGACAATCAGCCCCAGCATTTT. Its protein product is CASSPITGDNQPQHF. The chain carries TRBV12-3 or TRBV12-4 and TRBJ1-5; TRBD1 aligns across 7 bases. This CDR3 contains 15 residues. V gave up 6 bases and J gave up 3 bases; unmatched junction bases: 8.

This clonotype occurred many times. V is TRBV28 and J is TRBJ2-7, with 7 bases that match TRBD2. In germline, CDR1 is MDHEN, CDR2 SYDVKM. This CDR3 comprises 15 residues. V lost 6 bases, J lost 5 bases, and 13 bases stayed unmatched. CDR3 bases: TGTGCCAGCAGGTCCCCCGGGGGAGGGAGGCACGAGCAGTACTTC. Translating it yields CASRSPGGGRHEQYF.